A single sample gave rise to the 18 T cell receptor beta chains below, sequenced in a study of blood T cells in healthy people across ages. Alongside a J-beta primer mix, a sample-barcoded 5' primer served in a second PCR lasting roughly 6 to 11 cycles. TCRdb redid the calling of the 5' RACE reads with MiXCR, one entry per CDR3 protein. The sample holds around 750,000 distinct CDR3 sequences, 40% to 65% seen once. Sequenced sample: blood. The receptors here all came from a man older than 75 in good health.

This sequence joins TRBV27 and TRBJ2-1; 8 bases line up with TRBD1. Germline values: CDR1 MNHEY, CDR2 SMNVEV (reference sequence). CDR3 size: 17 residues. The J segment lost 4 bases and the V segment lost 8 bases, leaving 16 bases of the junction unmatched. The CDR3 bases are TGTGCCAGCGCATCGTACCGGGACAGGCGTTTATACAATGAGCAGTTCTTC. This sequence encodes CASASYRDRRLYNEQFF.

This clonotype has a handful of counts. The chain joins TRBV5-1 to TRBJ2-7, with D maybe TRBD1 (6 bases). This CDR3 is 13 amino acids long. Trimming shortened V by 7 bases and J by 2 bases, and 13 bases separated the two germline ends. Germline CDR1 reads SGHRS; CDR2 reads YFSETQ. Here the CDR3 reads CASGAQGTYEQYF. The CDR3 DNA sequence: TGCGCCAGCGGAGCACAGGGTACCTACGAGCAGTACTTC.

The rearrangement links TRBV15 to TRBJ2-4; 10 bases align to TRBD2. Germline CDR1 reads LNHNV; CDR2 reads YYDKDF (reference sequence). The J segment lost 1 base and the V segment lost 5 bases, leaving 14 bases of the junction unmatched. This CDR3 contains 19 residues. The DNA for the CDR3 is TGTGCCACCAGCCCAGCGGCTAGCGGGAGTATTTGGGCCAAAAACATTCAGTACTTC. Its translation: CATSPAASGSIWAKNIQYF.

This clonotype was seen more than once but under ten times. The CDR3 loop reads CASSQAQAVTEAFF. In nucleotides, the CDR3 is TGTGCCAGCAGCCAAGCGCAGGCGGTCACTGAAGCTTTCTTT. The chain joins TRBV3-1 to TRBJ1-1, with no clear D. Trimming stripped 1 base from V and 4 bases from J, with 10 bases between. This CDR3 comprises 14 residues. Germline V gene lookup returns CDR1 LGHDT and CDR2 YNNKEL (reference sequence). Full variable domain (rest looked up from reference TRBV3-1 and TRBJ1-1): DTAVSQTPKYLVTQMGNDKSIKCEQNLGHDTMYWYKQDSKKFLKIMFSYNNKELIINETVPNRFSPKSPDKAHLNLHINSLELGDSAVYFCASSQAQAVTEAFFGQGTRLTVV.

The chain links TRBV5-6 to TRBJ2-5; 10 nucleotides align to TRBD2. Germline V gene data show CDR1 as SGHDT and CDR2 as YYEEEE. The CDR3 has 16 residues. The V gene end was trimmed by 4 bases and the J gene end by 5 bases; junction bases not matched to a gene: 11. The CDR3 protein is CASSPRSSGRWETQYF. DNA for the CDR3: TGTGCCAGCAGCCCGCGAAGTAGCGGGAGGTGGGAGACCCAGTACTTC.

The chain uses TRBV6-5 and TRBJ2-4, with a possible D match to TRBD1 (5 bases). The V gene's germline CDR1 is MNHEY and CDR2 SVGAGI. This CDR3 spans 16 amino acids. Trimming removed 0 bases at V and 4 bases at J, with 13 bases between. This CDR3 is CASSYSGLGQKNIQYF. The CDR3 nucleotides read TGTGCCAGCAGTTACTCGGGTCTGGGGCAAAAAAACATTCAGTACTTC.

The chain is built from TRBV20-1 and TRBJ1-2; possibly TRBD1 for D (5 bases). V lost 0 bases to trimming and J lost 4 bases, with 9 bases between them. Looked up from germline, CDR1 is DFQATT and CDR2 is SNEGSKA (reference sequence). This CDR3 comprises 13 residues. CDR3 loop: CSARDGGAYGYTF. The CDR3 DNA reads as TGCAGTGCTAGAGACGGGGGAGCCTATGGCTACACCTTC.

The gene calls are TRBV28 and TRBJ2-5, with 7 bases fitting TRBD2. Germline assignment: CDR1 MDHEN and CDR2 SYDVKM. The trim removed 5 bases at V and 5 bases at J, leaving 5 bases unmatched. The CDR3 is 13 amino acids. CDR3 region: CASSPLGRETQYF. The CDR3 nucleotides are TGTGCCAGCAGTCCCCTCGGGAGGGAGACCCAGTACTTC.

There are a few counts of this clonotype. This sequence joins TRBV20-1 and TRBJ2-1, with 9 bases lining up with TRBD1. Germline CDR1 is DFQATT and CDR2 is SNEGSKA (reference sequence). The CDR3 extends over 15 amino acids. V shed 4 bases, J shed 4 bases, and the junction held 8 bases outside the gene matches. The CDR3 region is CSATPGQGFYNEQFF. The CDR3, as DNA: TGCAGTGCTACCCCAGGACAGGGGTTTTACAATGAGCAGTTCTTC.

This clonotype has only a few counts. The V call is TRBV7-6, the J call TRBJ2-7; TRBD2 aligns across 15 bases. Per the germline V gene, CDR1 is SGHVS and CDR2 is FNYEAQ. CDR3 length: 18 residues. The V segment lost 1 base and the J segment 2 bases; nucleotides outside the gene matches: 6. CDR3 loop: CASSLGWTSGRAAYEQYF. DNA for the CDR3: TGTGCCAGCAGCTTAGGATGGACTAGCGGGAGGGCCGCCTACGAGCAGTACTTC.

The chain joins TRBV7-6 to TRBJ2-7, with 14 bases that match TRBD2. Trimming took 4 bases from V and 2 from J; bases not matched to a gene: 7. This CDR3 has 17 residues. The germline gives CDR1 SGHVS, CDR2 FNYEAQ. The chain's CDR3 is CASSSGTSGGLTYEQYF. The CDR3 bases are TGTGCCAGCAGCTCCGGGACTAGCGGGGGCCTCACCTACGAGCAGTACTTC.

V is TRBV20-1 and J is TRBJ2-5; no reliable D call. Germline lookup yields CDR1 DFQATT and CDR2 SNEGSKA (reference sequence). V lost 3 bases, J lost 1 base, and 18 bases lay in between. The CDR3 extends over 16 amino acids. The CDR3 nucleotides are TGCAGTGCTAGTCCCGGACCGACCATGGTCCAAGAGACCCAGTACTTC. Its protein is CSASPGPTMVQETQYF.

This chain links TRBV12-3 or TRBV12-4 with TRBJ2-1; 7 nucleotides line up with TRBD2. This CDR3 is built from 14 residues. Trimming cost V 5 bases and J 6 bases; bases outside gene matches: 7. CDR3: CASSPRGSVNEQFF. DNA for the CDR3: TGTGCCAGCAGTCCCCGCGGGAGTGTCAATGAGCAGTTCTTC.

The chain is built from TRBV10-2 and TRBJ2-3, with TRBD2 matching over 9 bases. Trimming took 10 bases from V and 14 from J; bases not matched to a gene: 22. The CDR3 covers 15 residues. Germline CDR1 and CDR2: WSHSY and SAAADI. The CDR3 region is CATAGLAGPARYAYF. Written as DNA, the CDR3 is TGCGCCACAGCCGGGCTAGCGGGACCGGCCAGATACGCGTATTTT.

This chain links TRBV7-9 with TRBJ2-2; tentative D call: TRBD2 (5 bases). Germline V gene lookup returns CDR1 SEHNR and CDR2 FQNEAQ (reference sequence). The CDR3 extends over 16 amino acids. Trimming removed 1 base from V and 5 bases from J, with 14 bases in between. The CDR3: CASSLGVPGRTGELFF. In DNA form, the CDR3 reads TGTGCCAGCAGCTTAGGGGTCCCGGGGAGAACCGGGGAGCTGTTTTTT.

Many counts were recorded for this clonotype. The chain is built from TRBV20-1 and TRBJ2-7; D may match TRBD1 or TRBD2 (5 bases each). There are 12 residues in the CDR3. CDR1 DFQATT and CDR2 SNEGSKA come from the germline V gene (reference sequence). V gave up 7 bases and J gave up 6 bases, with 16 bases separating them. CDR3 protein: CSVRDDGFEQYF. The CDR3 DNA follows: TGCAGTGTCCGGGACGACGGCTTCGAGCAGTACTTC.

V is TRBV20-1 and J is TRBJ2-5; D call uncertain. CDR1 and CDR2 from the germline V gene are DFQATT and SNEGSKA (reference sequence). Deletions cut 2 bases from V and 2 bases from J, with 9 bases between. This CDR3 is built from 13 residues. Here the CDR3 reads CSARQSKQETQYF. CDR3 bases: TGCAGTGCTAGACAATCAAAGCAAGAGACCCAGTACTTC.

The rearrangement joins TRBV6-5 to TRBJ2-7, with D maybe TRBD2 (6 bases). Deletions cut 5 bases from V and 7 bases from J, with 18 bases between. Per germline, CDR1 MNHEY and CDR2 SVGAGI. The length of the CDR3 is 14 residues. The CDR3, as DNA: TGTGCCAGCAGTCCGGGGTGGCGGGACTGGGAGCAGTACTTC. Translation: CASSPGWRDWEQYF.